Listed below are T cell receptor beta chains from one sample, sequenced in a study of identical twins. TCRdb used MiXCR to reprocess the 5' RACE reads, holding one entry per CDR3 protein. The data contain 240,000 or so distinct CDR3 sequences, approximately 11% of them singletons. The same specimen was also included in a second study, on yellow fever vaccine responses in identical twins.

Source material: memory (CD45RO+) T cells sorted from blood. These receptors all come from a young woman in good health. CDR3s include the opening cysteine and the closing phenylalanine or tryptophan. Fields, in order: J gene, V gene, clone size, D gene, CDR3 protein, CDR3 DNA. D genes are given only for firm matches. Clone size is not always given. Where it is, it says once, few, many or a class for expanded clones.

J: TRBJ2-5; V: TRBV5-1; size: few; D: NA; CDR3: CASSLATLLQETQYF; DNA: TGCGCCAGCAGCTTGGCAACGCTACTCCAAGAGACCCAGTACTTC
J: TRBJ2-3; V: TRBV10-3; size: few; D: NA; CDR3: CAISDAGKIGDTQYF; DNA: TGTGCCATCAGTGACGCGGGGAAAATTGGGGATACGCAGTATTTT
J: TRBJ1-1; V: TRBV6-5; size: NA; D: NA; CDR3: CASSYLGPNTEAFF; DNA: TGTGCCAGCAGTTACCTGGGACCGAACACTGAAGCTTTCTTT
J: TRBJ2-3; V: TRBV5-1; size: NA; D: NA; CDR3: CASSENAGDTQYF; DNA: TGCGCCAGCAGCGAAAACGCTGGCGATACGCAGTATTTT
J: TRBJ1-1; V: TRBV5-6; size: few; D: NA; CDR3: CASSYKSRGNTEAFF; DNA: TGTGCCAGCAGTTACAAGAGCAGGGGAAACACTGAAGCTTTCTTT
J: TRBJ1-1; V: TRBV29-1; size: many; D: NA; CDR3: CSVGGAPEAFF; DNA: TGCAGCGTTGGGGGGGCCCCTGAAGCTTTCTTT
J: TRBJ2-1; V: TRBV29-1; size: few; D: TRBD1; CDR3: CSVGKMTGVSYNEQFF; DNA: TGCAGCGTTGGGAAAATGACAGGGGTCTCCTACAATGAGCAGTTCTTC
J: TRBJ2-2; V: TRBV12-3/TRBV12-4; size: many; D: NA; CDR3: CASSLGTPNTGELFF; DNA: TGTGCCAGCAGCCTCGGGACCCCGAACACCGGGGAGCTGTTTTTT
J: TRBJ2-1; V: TRBV4-1; size: NA; D: TRBD2; CDR3: CASSQDLGGLAGGQVHNEQFF; DNA: TGCGCCAGCAGCCAAGACTTAGGAGGGCTAGCGGGAGGGCAGGTGCACAATGAGCAGTTCTTC
J: TRBJ2-5; V: TRBV6-2/TRBV6-3; size: NA; D: TRBD2; CDR3: CASRSGDSGRTTQYF; DNA: TGTGCCAGCAGATCCGGGGATAGCGGGAGGACGACCCAGTACTTC
J: TRBJ2-1; V: TRBV2; size: few; D: TRBD2; CDR3: CASSGTSGTNEQFF; DNA: TGTGCCAGCAGTGGAACTAGCGGGACGAATGAGCAGTTCTTC
J: TRBJ2-2; V: TRBV12-3/TRBV12-4; size: NA; D: NA; CDR3: CASSYQQRYTGELFF; DNA: TGTGCCAGCAGTTATCAACAGAGATACACCGGGGAGCTGTTTTTT
J: TRBJ2-3; V: TRBV20-1; size: NA; D: NA; CDR3: CSARDQTLAIGTQYF; DNA: TGCAGTGCTAGAGATCAGACGCTAGCGATAGGTACGCAGTATTTT
J: TRBJ2-1; V: TRBV27; size: many; D: NA; CDR3: CASSLRGTSYNEQFF; DNA: TGTGCCAGCAGTTTACGAGGGACCTCCTACAATGAGCAGTTCTTC
J: TRBJ1-5; V: TRBV12-3/TRBV12-4; size: NA; D: TRBD1; CDR3: CASSRQGSDQPQHF; DNA: TGTGCCAGCAGTCGACAGGGGAGCGATCAGCCCCAGCATTTT
J: TRBJ2-5; V: TRBV28; size: NA; D: TRBD2; CDR3: CATARGGGFETQYF; DNA: TGTGCCACCGCCCGGGGCGGGGGGTTTGAGACCCAGTACTTC
J: TRBJ2-5; V: TRBV28; size: NA; D: NA; CDR3: CASRSTSETQYF; DNA: TGTGCCAGCAGATCTACCTCCGAGACCCAGTACTTC
J: TRBJ2-5; V: TRBV20-1; size: many; D: TRBD2; CDR3: CSARVPSKRGPQETQYF; DNA: TGCAGTGCTAGAGTCCCATCCAAGCGGGGCCCACAAGAGACCCAGTACTTC
J: TRBJ2-3; V: TRBV5-5; size: NA; D: TRBD1; CDR3: CASSLSAGGVDTQYF; DNA: TGTGCCAGCAGCTTGAGTGCAGGGGGCGTAGATACGCAGTATTTT
J: TRBJ2-5; V: TRBV5-1; size: few; D: NA; CDR3: CASKPGQETQYF; DNA: TGCGCCAGCAAGCCAGGTCAAGAGACCCAGTACTTC
J: TRBJ2-1; V: TRBV13; size: few; D: NA; CDR3: CASTLETGTNEQFF; DNA: TGTGCCAGCACCTTAGAAACAGGGACCAATGAGCAGTTCTTC
J: TRBJ1-5; V: TRBV20-1; size: NA; D: NA; CDR3: CSARVSRQAANQPQHF; DNA: TGCAGTGCTAGAGTCTCGAGACAGGCCGCAAATCAGCCCCAGCATTTT
J: TRBJ2-7; V: TRBV29-1; size: NA; D: NA; CDR3: CSAYTAREQYF; DNA: TGCAGCGCTTATACTGCTAGGGAGCAGTACTTC
J: TRBJ2-3; V: TRBV7-2; size: few; D: TRBD2; CDR3: CASSLVGSGGTEDTQYF; DNA: TGTGCCAGCAGCTTAGTGGGTAGCGGGGGGACGGAAGATACGCAGTATTTT
J: TRBJ2-7; V: TRBV6-6; size: many; D: NA; CDR3: CASSPGVYEQYF; DNA: TGTGCCAGCAGTCCGGGGGTCTACGAGCAGTACTTC
J: TRBJ2-1; V: TRBV7-9; size: few; D: NA; CDR3: CASSLRDQNNEQFF; DNA: TGTGCCAGCAGCCTCCGGGACCAGAACAATGAGCAGTTCTTC
J: TRBJ2-3; V: TRBV7-9; size: many; D: TRBD2; CDR3: CASSSGTSGTDTQYF; DNA: TGTGCCAGCAGCTCCGGGACTAGCGGCACAGATACGCAGTATTTT
J: TRBJ2-1; V: TRBV2; size: NA; D: NA; CDR3: CASTQDYNEQFF; DNA: TGTGCCAGCACACAGGATTACAATGAGCAGTTCTTC
J: TRBJ2-1; V: TRBV6-4; size: many; D: TRBD1; CDR3: CASSDSPGTGNGQFF; DNA: TGTGCCAGCAGTGACTCTCCCGGGACAGGGAATGGACAGTTCTTC
J: TRBJ2-1; V: TRBV5-4; size: NA; D: NA; CDR3: CASSLGGGNYNEQFF; DNA: TGTGCCAGCAGCTTGGGGGGGGGCAATTACAATGAGCAGTTCTTC
J: TRBJ2-3; V: TRBV20-1; size: NA; D: TRBD2; CDR3: CSATSGVADTQYF; DNA: TGCAGTGCGACTAGCGGGGTGGCAGATACGCAGTATTTT
J: TRBJ2-3; V: TRBV28; size: few; D: TRBD1; CDR3: CASSPDRGTGTDTQYF; DNA: TGTGCCAGCAGTCCGGACAGGGGGACCGGCACAGATACGCAGTATTTT
J: TRBJ2-3; V: TRBV29-1; size: few; D: NA; CDR3: CSGSSALGTDTQYF; DNA: TGCAGCGGGTCTTCAGCTTTGGGCACAGATACGCAGTATTTT
J: TRBJ2-5; V: TRBV7-9; size: few; D: TRBD1; CDR3: CASSPGQFGSETQYF; DNA: TGTGCCAGCAGCCCGGGACAGTTTGGTTCAGAGACCCAGTACTTC
J: TRBJ2-7; V: TRBV9; size: few; D: NA; CDR3: CASSVAPPYEQYF; DNA: TGTGCCAGCAGCGTTGCACCGCCCTACGAGCAGTACTTC
J: TRBJ2-7; V: TRBV10-3; size: NA; D: NA; CDR3: CAISEGTQRGSYEQYF; DNA: TGTGCCATCAGTGAGGGGACTCAAAGGGGCTCCTATGAGCAGTACTTC
J: TRBJ2-7; V: TRBV10-3; size: NA; D: NA; CDR3: CAISSLAGEQYF; DNA: TGTGCCATCAGTTCCTTGGCAGGTGAGCAGTACTTC
J: TRBJ2-2; V: TRBV12-3/TRBV12-4; size: few; D: TRBD1; CDR3: CASRLDRGVSGELFF; DNA: TGTGCCAGCAGATTGGACAGGGGGGTGTCCGGGGAGCTGTTTTTT
J: TRBJ2-2; V: TRBV5-1; size: few; D: TRBD2; CDR3: CASSFREERTGELFF; DNA: TGCGCCAGCAGCTTCCGGGAGGAGAGGACCGGGGAGCTGTTTTTT
J: TRBJ2-2; V: TRBV20-1; size: few; D: TRBD2; CDR3: CSARDLGLNSGGLNRGELFF; DNA: TGCAGTGCTAGAGATCTTGGGCTAAATAGCGGGGGATTGAACCGCGGGGAGCTGTTTTTT
J: TRBJ2-3; V: TRBV4-1; size: NA; D: NA; CDR3: CASSQDRYLGDTQYF; DNA: TGCGCCAGCAGCCAAGATCGGTACCTAGGGGATACGCAGTATTTT